The 22 T cell receptor beta chains reported below all come from one sample, sequenced in a study of T cell repertoires in cytomegalovirus infection. These receptors' targets are unknown. MiXCR was run by TCRdb on the reads, yielding one entry per CDR3 protein. The sample records approximately 910,000 distinct CDR3 sequences, approximately 31% being singletons. The specimen was cultured CD8+ T cells from PBMCs, collected from culture after CMV antigen stimulation. The receptors originated from a human donor in good health (CMV status not recorded). Some clones in this sample may be carry-over from other donors' samples.

This clonotype was observed a single time. V gene TRBV18 combines with J gene TRBJ2-1; D is possibly TRBD2 (5 bases). This CDR3 contains 17 residues. V lost 0 bases, J lost 4 bases, and 16 bases lay in between. CDR1 is KGHSH, CDR2 LQKENI, per germline. The DNA of the CDR3 is TGTGCCAGCTCACCACCTGAGTCTCCTAGCCCATACAATGAGCAGTTCTTC. It is translated as CASSPPESPSPYNEQFF. The full variable domain, with the rest looked up from reference TRBV18 and TRBJ2-1, is NAGVMQNPRHLVRRRGQEARLRCSPMKGHSHVYWYRQLPEEGLKFMVYLQKENIIDESGMPKERFSAEFPKEGPSILRIQQVVRGDSAAYFCASSPPESPSPYNEQFFGPGTRLTVL.

The rearrangement uses TRBV6-2 or TRBV6-3 and TRBJ1-1; 7 bases are shared with TRBD1. The CDR3 spans 14 residues. The V and J ends lost 11 bases and 1 base, in that order; junction bases with no gene match: 10. The V gene's germline CDR1 is MNHEY and CDR2 SVGEGT. CDR3 bases: TGTGCCGGACGAACAGGGGTGGGGAACACTGAAGCTTTCTTT. It codes for CAGRTGVGNTEAFF.

V gene TRBV6-1 combines with J gene TRBJ2-7; D is possibly TRBD1 (6 bases). This CDR3 is built from 13 residues. The V end was cut by 6 bases, the J end by 2 bases, with 11 bases between. From germline, CDR1 is MNHNS and CDR2 SASEGT. This chain's CDR3 is CASRNRVPYEQYF. In DNA form, the CDR3 reads TGTGCCAGCAGAAACAGGGTCCCCTACGAGCAGTACTTC.

This clonotype was seen only a few times. The rearrangement joins TRBV7-9 to TRBJ2-7; 8 bases line up with TRBD1. V shed 5 bases and J 2 bases; nucleotides not matched to a gene: 11. The germline gives CDR1 SEHNR, CDR2 FQNEAQ (reference sequence). CDR3 size: 16 residues. The CDR3 loop reads CASSTPRDRGTYEQYF. CDR3 nucleotides: TGTGCCAGCAGCACCCCGAGAGACAGGGGCACCTACGAGCAGTACTTC.

This chain connects TRBV19 to TRBJ2-1; D unclear. Germline V gives CDR1 LNHDA, CDR2 SQIVND (reference sequence). V gave up 3 bases and J gave up 2 bases, with 14 bases separating them. The CDR3 is made up of 16 amino acids. For the CDR3, the DNA is TGTGCCAGTAGTATTCCCCGCGGTCCTACCTACAATGAGCAGTTCTTC. Amino acids: CASSIPRGPTYNEQFF.

The chain couples TRBV20-1 to TRBJ2-5, with a possible D match to TRBD2 (6 bases). This CDR3 comprises 15 residues. Germline CDR1 DFQATT, CDR2 SNEGSKA (reference sequence). With 6 bases removed from V and 5 bases from J, the gap between germline ends came to 22 bases. DNA for the CDR3: TGCAGTGCAGACCCCTCGACTAGTTCCGGGGAGACCCAGTACTTC. Translating gives CSADPSTSSGETQYF.

This clonotype was detected only a few times. V gene TRBV14 combines with J gene TRBJ1-1; D perhaps matches TRBD1 (5 bases). Germline V CDR1 and CDR2: SGHDN, FVKESK. The length of the CDR3 is 15 residues. V was cut by 2 bases and J by 0 bases, with 10 bases left in between. CDR3 residues: CASSQSWTLNTEAFF. The CDR3 DNA sequence: TGTGCCAGCAGCCAATCCTGGACACTGAACACTGAAGCTTTCTTT.

This chain uses TRBV28 with TRBJ2-3; 7 bases map to TRBD2. V was pared by 4 bases and J by 2 bases, with 9 bases of the junction left unmatched. From germline, CDR1 is MDHEN and CDR2 SYDVKM. The CDR3 has 16 amino acids. Here the CDR3 DNA reads TGTGCCAGCAGTTACTTTAGCGGGCCTCCCACAGATACGCAGTATTTT. As protein: CASSYFSGPPTDTQYF.

This clonotype was detected only a few times. The V call is TRBV20-1, the J call TRBJ2-7; TRBD2 matches 7 bases. The CDR3 length is 13 residues. The germline V gene encodes CDR1 DFQATT and CDR2 SNEGSKA (reference sequence). Trimming cost V 3 bases and J 1 base; bases outside gene matches: 3. CDR3 DNA: TGCAGTGCTAGCGGGGGGTTTTCCTACGAGCAGTACTTC. Residues: CSASGGFSYEQYF.

This clonotype was seen many times. V and J are TRBV7-9 and TRBJ2-3; TRBD1 might be the D (5 bases). Trimming left V 0 bases short and J 1 base short, with 8 bases between. The CDR3 consists of 15 residues. CDR1 SEHNR and CDR2 FQNEAQ come from the germline V gene (reference sequence). The CDR3 protein is CASSLAGRGTDTQYF. The CDR3 DNA sequence: TGTGCCAGCAGCTTAGCGGGCAGGGGCACAGATACGCAGTATTTT. The complete variable domain, with remaining parts taken from reference TRBV7-9 and TRBJ2-3, reads DTGVSQNPRHKITKRGQNVTFRCDPISEHNRLYWYRQTLGQGPEFLTYFQNEAQLEKSRLLSDRFSAERPKGSFSTLEIQRTEQGDSAMYLCASSLAGRGTDTQYFGPGTRLTVL.

DNA of the CDR3: TGTGCCAGCAGCGTAACTGGGGCTCGGGGTCAGCCCCAGCATTTT. Translation: CASSVTGARGQPQHF. The chain is built from TRBV9 and TRBJ1-5; tentative D call: TRBD1 (5 bases). Trimming removed 1 base at V and 6 bases at J, with 14 bases between. Germline CDR1 SGDLS, CDR2 YYNGEE. This CDR3 is built from 15 residues.

This chain uses TRBV10-2 with TRBJ2-6; 7 bases agree with TRBD1. Trimming at V came to 2 bases and at J to 2 bases, leaving 0 bases not matched to a gene. This CDR3 contains 15 residues. The germline V gene has CDR1 WSHSY and CDR2 SAAADI. CDR3 in amino acids: CASSETGAGANVLTF. The CDR3 DNA reads TGCGCCAGCAGTGAGACAGGGGCTGGGGCCAACGTCCTGACTTTC.

This sequence joins TRBV7-9 and TRBJ2-1; D gene uncertain. The CDR3 totals 17 residues. Trimming removed 1 base at V and 0 bases at J, with 13 bases between. Per germline, CDR1 SEHNR and CDR2 FQNEAQ (reference sequence). The CDR3 region has the DNA TGTGCCAGCAGCTTAGTAGCTCGGCTTAGCTCCTACAATGAGCAGTTCTTC. Its protein is CASSLVARLSSYNEQFF.

The chain recombines TRBV24-1 with TRBJ2-1; D remains ambiguous. Trimming left V 10 bases short and J 0 bases short, with 18 bases between. Germline V gene data show CDR1 as KGHDR and CDR2 as SFDVKD. This CDR3 is 16 amino acids long. CDR3 region: CATSTRGDSSYNEQFF. The CDR3 coding sequence is TGTGCCACATCAACGCGCGGCGATAGCTCCTACAATGAGCAGTTCTTC.

V and J are TRBV7-9 and TRBJ1-1; D is unclear. Trimming removed 9 bases from V and 0 bases from J, with 11 bases in between. This CDR3 comprises 13 residues. Germline loops: CDR1 SEHNR, CDR2 FQNEAQ (reference sequence). This CDR3 reads CASRHQVNTEAFF. CDR3 bases: TGTGCCAGTCGTCATCAGGTGAACACTGAAGCTTTCTTT.

V and J are TRBV5-6 and TRBJ2-2; 9 nucleotides line up with TRBD1. The CDR3 contains 18 residues. CDR1 is SGHDT, CDR2 YYEEEE, per germline. Trimming took 4 bases from V and 2 from J; bases not matched to a gene: 12. CDR3 DNA sequence: TGTGCCAGCAGCCTGATTTTTGGGGGACAGGGTAACACCGGGGAGCTGTTTTTT. It codes for CASSLIFGGQGNTGELFF.

V and J are TRBV29-1 and TRBJ1-2, with D perhaps TRBD1 (5 bases). V was trimmed by 6 bases and J by 10 bases, leaving 15 bases between them. Germline CDR1 reads SQVTM; CDR2 reads ANQGSEA. The CDR3 runs to 11 residues. CDR3 nucleotide sequence: TGCAGCGTGACGGGACGAATGGACTACACCTTC. Its protein product is CSVTGRMDYTF.

In its sample, this clonotype was seen many times. The chain recombines TRBV11-3 with TRBJ2-6, with D maybe TRBD1 (5 bases). Trimming shortened V by 5 bases and J by 0 bases, and 23 bases separated the two germline ends. Germline V gives CDR1 SGHNT, CDR2 YENEEA. CDR3 size: 20 residues. Written as DNA, the CDR3 is TGTGCCAGCAGCCCCGGTAGGGGCCATGCCCAAAGCTCTGGGGCCAACGTCCTGACTTTC. Translated: CASSPGRGHAQSSGANVLTF.

The V gene is TRBV6-6, the J gene TRBJ2-5; D possibly corresponds to TRBD2 (7 bases). Germline values: CDR1 MNHNY, CDR2 SVGAGI (reference sequence). The V end was cut by 7 bases, the J end by 5 bases, with 17 bases between. CDR3 length: 14 amino acids. This CDR3 is CASNQWGGRETQYF. Written as DNA, the CDR3 is TGTGCCAGCAATCAGTGGGGGGGCAGGGAGACCCAGTACTTC.

The chain's CDR3 is CASSGPDTGVYEQYV. The DNA for the CDR3 is TGTGCCAGCAGCGGGCCCGACACAGGGGTCTACGAGCAGTACGTC. The rearrangement links TRBV5-5 to TRBJ2-7; 7 bases fit TRBD1. Germline assignment: CDR1 SGHKS and CDR2 YYEKEE (reference sequence). The J segment lost 3 bases and the V segment lost 4 bases, leaving 10 bases of the junction unmatched. The CDR3 contains 15 residues.

Ten or more counts support this clonotype. J is TRBJ1-5 and V is TRBV7-9, with D possibly being TRBD1 (5 bases). Germline V lookup: CDR1 SEHNR, CDR2 FQNEAQ (reference sequence). The CDR3 has 15 residues. V was trimmed by 1 base and J by 2 bases, leaving 9 bases between them. The CDR3 spells CASSLVGAGNQPQHF. The DNA of the CDR3 is TGTGCCAGCAGCTTAGTAGGGGCGGGCAATCAGCCCCAGCATTTT. Combining the CDR3 with reference TRBV7-9 and TRBJ1-5 gives the whole variable domain DTGVSQNPRHKITKRGQNVTFRCDPISEHNRLYWYRQTLGQGPEFLTYFQNEAQLEKSRLLSDRFSAERPKGSFSTLEIQRTEQGDSAMYLCASSLVGAGNQPQHFGDGTRLSIL.

The J gene is TRBJ1-2, the V gene TRBV12-3 or TRBV12-4, with a possible D match to TRBD1 (5 bases). V was pared by 7 bases and J by 6 bases, with 15 bases between. This CDR3 region has 13 residues. CDR3 in DNA: TGTGCCAGCATGGGGGGGTGGGGCGATGGCTACACCTTC. Translating it yields CASMGGWGDGYTF.